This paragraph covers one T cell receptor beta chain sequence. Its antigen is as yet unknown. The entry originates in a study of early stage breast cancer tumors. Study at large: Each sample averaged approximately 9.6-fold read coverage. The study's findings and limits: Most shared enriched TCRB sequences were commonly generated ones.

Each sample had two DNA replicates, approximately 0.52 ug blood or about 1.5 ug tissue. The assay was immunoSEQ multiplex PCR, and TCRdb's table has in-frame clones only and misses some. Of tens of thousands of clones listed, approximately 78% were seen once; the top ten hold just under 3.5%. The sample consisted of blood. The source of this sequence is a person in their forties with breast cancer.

The chain's CDR3 is CASSLASGRGDTEAFF. CDR3 coding DNA: TGTGCCAGCTCGCTCGCCTCAGGGAGGGGTGACACTGAAGCTTTCTTT. The genes are TRBV18 and TRBJ1-1, with a weak D call TRBD1 (5 bases). The germline V and J ends were trimmed by 6 bases and 3 bases, with 20 bases remaining between them. The CDR3 sequence is 16 residues long. Looked up from germline, CDR1 is KGHSH and CDR2 is LQKENI. Combining the CDR3 with reference TRBV18 and TRBJ1-1 gives the whole variable domain NAGVMQNPRHLVRRRGQEARLRCSPMKGHSHVYWYRQLPEEGLKFMVYLQKENIIDESGMPKERFSAEFPKEGPSILRIQQVVRGDSAAYFCASSLASGRGDTEAFFGQGTRLTVV.